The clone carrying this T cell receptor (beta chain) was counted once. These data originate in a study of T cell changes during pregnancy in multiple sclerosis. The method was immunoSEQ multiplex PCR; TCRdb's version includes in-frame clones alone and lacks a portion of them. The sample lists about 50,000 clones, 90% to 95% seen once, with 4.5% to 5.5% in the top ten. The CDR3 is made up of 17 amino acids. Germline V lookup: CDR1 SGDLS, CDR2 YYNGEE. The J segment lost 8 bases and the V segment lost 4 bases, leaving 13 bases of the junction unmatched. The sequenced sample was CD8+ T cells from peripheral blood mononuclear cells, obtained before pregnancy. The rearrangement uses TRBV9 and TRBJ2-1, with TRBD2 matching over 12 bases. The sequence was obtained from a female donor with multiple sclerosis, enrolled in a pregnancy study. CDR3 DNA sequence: TGTGCCAGCAGCTCTCGACTAGCGGGAGCCGCAGGGGATGAGCAGTTCTTC. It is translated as CASSSRLAGAAGDEQFF.